The next 25 T cell receptor beta chains were all read from a single sample in a study of technical replicates of blood from a handful of donors. Only in-frame clones appear in the TCRdb table, and some are missing; sequencing was by immunoSEQ multiplex PCR. This table holds about 91,000 clones, 80% to 95% found once. Sequenced: T cells isolated from PBMCs. Every receptor here comes from a human donor in good health.

The rearrangement uses TRBV5-6 and TRBJ1-6; TRBD1 aligns across 7 bases. Trimming cost V 0 bases and J 14 bases; bases outside gene matches: 8. This CDR3 region has 14 residues. CDR1 and CDR2 from the germline V gene are SGHDT and YYEEEE. CDR3 residues: CASSLDRGWSALHF. CDR3 nucleotides: TGTGCCAGCAGCTTGGACAGGGGATGGAGTGCCCTCCACTTT.

This clone appeared a single time. V is TRBV6-5 and J is TRBJ2-7; D is possibly TRBD2 (6 bases). The CDR3 is made up of 14 amino acids. V lost 2 bases and J 3 bases, leaving 11 bases between the germline ends. Per germline, CDR1 MNHEY and CDR2 SVGAGI. CDR3 loop: CASSYGGDLYEQYF. CDR3 coding DNA: TGTGCCAGCAGTTACGGCGGGGATCTCTACGAGCAGTACTTC.

The rearrangement uses TRBV10-1 and TRBJ2-1; D not resolved. The CDR3 consists of 15 residues. The germline V gene has CDR1 WNHNN and CDR2 SYGVQD (reference sequence). Trimming took off 4 bases at V and 4 bases at J, with 14 bases between the two ends. CDR3 region: CASSATGMTYNEQFF. The CDR3 DNA is TGCGCCAGCAGTGCTACGGGTATGACTTACAATGAGCAGTTCTTC.

The chain recombines TRBV28 with TRBJ2-1; TRBD2 might be the D (6 bases). The CDR3 is 15 residues long. With 5 bases removed from V and 4 bases from J, the gap between germline ends came to 15 bases. CDR1 and CDR2 from the germline V gene are MDHEN and SYDVKM. Here the CDR3 DNA reads TGTGCCAGCAGTCCCAGCCAAGCGGGTTACAATGAGCAGTTCTTC. It is translated as CASSPSQAGYNEQFF.

CDR3 loop: CASSPSPGHSGNTIYF. The CDR3 DNA reads TGTGCCAGCAGCCCCTCCCCAGGGCACTCTGGAAACACCATATATTTT. This chain connects TRBV11-2 to TRBJ1-3; D perhaps matches TRBD1 (5 bases). Germline V lookup: CDR1 SGHAT, CDR2 FQNNGV. CDR3 length equals 16 residues. V lost 5 bases to trimming and J lost 0 bases, with 14 bases between them.

The chain combines TRBV4-1 with TRBJ2-1; weak D call: TRBD2 (6 bases). The V gene's germline CDR1 is MGHRA and CDR2 YSYEKL. The CDR3 totals 13 residues. V gave up 0 bases and J gave up 10 bases, with 10 bases separating them. The CDR3 protein is CASSQDKGGEQFF. In DNA form, the CDR3 reads TGCGCCAGCAGCCAAGATAAGGGAGGCGAGCAGTTCTTC.

The J gene is TRBJ1-6, the V gene TRBV14; D unclear. Germline V CDR1 and CDR2: SGHDN, FVKESK. Between the trimmed V and J ends, which lost 0 bases and 8 bases, there was a span of 11 bases. The CDR3 runs to 15 residues. This chain's CDR3 is CASSQEAGRDSPLHF. The CDR3 coding sequence is TGTGCCAGCAGCCAAGAGGCAGGCCGAGATTCACCCCTCCACTTT.

The rearrangement links TRBV19 to TRBJ1-6; 9 bases line up with TRBD1. J was trimmed by 10 bases and V by 3 bases; bases with no gene match: 13. CDR3 length: 17 amino acids. The germline V gene has CDR1 LNHDA and CDR2 SQIVND (reference sequence). DNA of the CDR3: TGTGCCAGTAGTATCGCTAGGGACAGGGTAAAAGAATCACCCCTCCACTTT. Residues: CASSIARDRVKESPLHF.

In this sample, this clone turned up once. The chain links TRBV7-9 to TRBJ2-1; D might be TRBD2 (6 bases). Trimming took off 1 base at V and 6 bases at J, with 13 bases between the two ends. Germline CDR1 and CDR2: SEHNR and FQNEAQ (reference sequence). The CDR3 length is 15 residues. CDR3 protein: CASSLVAGKLNEQFF. In nucleotides, the CDR3 is TGTGCCAGCAGCTTAGTTGCGGGAAAGCTCAATGAGCAGTTCTTC.

The chain uses TRBV18 and TRBJ2-2; TRBD2 matches 13 bases. With V trimmed by 6 bases and J by 4 bases, 5 bases remained unmatched. CDR3 size: 16 residues. Germline V gene sequence: CDR1 KGHSH, CDR2 LQKENI. The CDR3 is CASSMTSGGPTGELFF. CDR3 bases: TGTGCCAGCTCGATGACTAGCGGGGGGCCCACCGGGGAGCTGTTTTTT.

This clone was seen a single time. This chain connects TRBV10-1 to TRBJ2-2; D gene uncertain. V was clipped by 3 bases and J by 1 base, with 6 bases between them. The CDR3 totals 14 residues. CDR1 and CDR2 from the germline V gene are WNHNN and SYGVQD (reference sequence). The CDR3 sequence: CASSDPGNTGELFF. DNA for the CDR3: TGCGCCAGCAGTGACCCGGGGAACACCGGGGAGCTGTTTTTT.

V usage is TRBV11-2 and J usage is TRBJ1-1; D is ambiguous. This CDR3 has 15 residues. V shed 5 bases and J shed 5 bases, with 18 bases lying between them. Looked up from germline, CDR1 is SGHAT and CDR2 is FQNNGV. DNA of the CDR3: TGTGCCAGCAGCGCCGTCCCAGGAATTAATACTGAAGCTTTCTTT. Amino acid sequence: CASSAVPGINTEAFF.

J is TRBJ2-1 and V is TRBV7-8; D is perhaps TRBD1 (5 bases). The CDR3 covers 17 residues. Germline-derived CDR1 and CDR2 are SGHVS and FQNEAQ. Trimming pared 5 bases from V and 1 base from J, leaving 18 bases between. The CDR3 spells CASSKTHDSFSYNEQFF. The CDR3 DNA reads as TGTGCCAGCAGCAAAACTCACGACAGTTTTTCCTACAATGAGCAGTTCTTC.

The rearrangement links TRBV19 to TRBJ1-5; 7 bases map to TRBD1. CDR1 is LNHDA, CDR2 SQIVND, per germline (reference sequence). The junction had 21 bases not matched to a gene; V was cut back by 1 base and J by 0 bases. There are 22 residues in the CDR3. CDR3 DNA sequence: TGTGCCAGTAGTATAGCTTACTCGGCGGACAGGAACAGCTCTTTTAGCAATCAGCCCCAGCATTTT. Translation gives CASSIAYSADRNSSFSNQPQHF. Complete variable domain (other parts from reference TRBV19 and TRBJ1-5): DGGITQSPKYLFRKEGQNVTLSCEQNLNHDAMYWYRQDPGQGLRLIYYSQIVNDFQKGDIAEGYSVSREKKESFPLTVTSAQKNPTAFYLCASSIAYSADRNSSFSNQPQHFGDGTRLSIL.

CDR3 in DNA: TGTGCCAGCACCGGCCCCAGGGGGGTTAACACCGGGGAGCTGTTTTTT. This translates into CASTGPRGVNTGELFF. The chain links TRBV11-2 to TRBJ2-2, with a tentative D call TRBD1 (7 bases). The germline V gene has CDR1 SGHAT and CDR2 FQNNGV. Trimming took 7 bases from V and 2 from J, leaving 17 bases between them. This CDR3 has 16 amino acids.

This CDR3 is CASRRGNSVAFF. DNA for the CDR3: TGTGCCAGCAGAAGGGGGAATTCAGTCGCTTTCTTT. The chain couples TRBV2 to TRBJ1-1; D might be TRBD1 (6 bases). In germline, CDR1 is SNHLY, CDR2 FYNNEI. V was shortened by 6 bases and J by 11 bases, with 16 bases between the two germline ends. CDR3 length: 12 amino acids.

This sequence joins TRBV2 and TRBJ1-2; 7 nucleotides agree with TRBD1. The length of the CDR3 is 14 residues. The V gene's germline CDR1 is SNHLY and CDR2 FYNNEI. The ends lost 4 bases at V and 2 bases at J; junction bases unmatched: 4. This CDR3 reads CASSAGRGNYGYTF. DNA of the CDR3: TGTGCCAGCAGTGCGGGCAGGGGGAACTATGGCTACACCTTC.

The chain couples TRBV5-1 to TRBJ2-7; 9 nucleotides match TRBD1. In germline, CDR1 is SGHRS, CDR2 YFSETQ. With 4 bases clipped from V and 5 bases from J, the junction kept 7 bases outside the gene matches. The CDR3 length is 14 residues. The CDR3 sequence: CASSLDRGSHEQYF. The CDR3 bases are TGCGCCAGCAGCCTGGACAGGGGATCTCACGAGCAGTACTTC.

The chain uses TRBV2 and TRBJ2-5, with a weak D call TRBD2 (5 bases). Germline loops: CDR1 SNHLY, CDR2 FYNNEI. V was clipped by 6 bases and J by 2 bases, with 16 bases between them. The CDR3 is made up of 15 amino acids. The CDR3 bases are TGTGCCAGCAGCCGAGAGGTCGGGGAACAAGAGACCCAGTACTTC. This encodes CASSREVGEQETQYF.

The chain carries TRBV29-1 and TRBJ1-2; D is unclear. CDR3 size: 14 residues. V was trimmed by 4 bases and J by 2 bases, leaving 14 bases between them. CDR1 and CDR2 (germline): SQVTM, ANQGSEA. CDR3 nucleotide sequence: TGCAGCGTTGTACCCAGGTTAACCAACTATGGCTACACCTTC. This sequence encodes CSVVPRLTNYGYTF.

This clone was seen a single time. DNA for the CDR3: TGTGCCAGCAGTTACTCGAGGGGGACAGATACGCAGTATTTT. Translation gives CASSYSRGTDTQYF. The chain employs TRBV6-5 and TRBJ2-3; D might be TRBD1 (6 bases). There are 14 residues in the CDR3. Trimming shortened V by 0 bases and J by 3 bases, and 7 bases separated the two germline ends. Germline V gives CDR1 MNHEY, CDR2 SVGAGI.

J is TRBJ2-1 and V is TRBV14; 9 nucleotides align to TRBD2. Germline assignment: CDR1 SGHDN and CDR2 FVKESK. The ends lost 5 bases at V and 0 bases at J; junction bases unmatched: 8. The CDR3 length is 17 residues. CDR3 sequence (DNA): TGTGCCAGCAGCTTCGAGCGGCGGGAGGGCTCCTACAATGAGCAGTTCTTC. Translating gives CASSFERREGSYNEQFF.

This chain connects TRBV11-2 to TRBJ1-2; D gene unclear. Germline V gives CDR1 SGHAT, CDR2 FQNNGV. The CDR3 has 14 amino acids. V lost 4 bases and J 5 bases, leaving 14 bases between the germline ends. Here the CDR3 reads CASSSLREEYGYTF. The DNA of the CDR3 is TGTGCCAGCAGCTCTTTGAGGGAGGAGTATGGCTACACCTTC. The variable domain in full, with the rest retrieved from reference TRBV11-2 and TRBJ1-2, is EAGVAQSPRYKIIEKRQSVAFWCNPISGHATLYWYQQILGQGPKLLIQFQNNGVVDDSQLPKDRFSAERLKGVDSTLKIQPAKLEDSAVYLCASSSLREEYGYTFGSGTRLTVV.

The chain is built from TRBV10-2 and TRBJ2-2, with a possible D match to TRBD1 (6 bases). This CDR3 has 14 amino acids. Looked up from germline, CDR1 is WSHSY and CDR2 is SAAADI. Trimming took 5 bases from V and 0 from J, leaving 7 bases between them. For the CDR3, the DNA is TGCGCCAGCAGTTGGACAGCGAACACCGGGGAGCTGTTTTTT. It codes for CASSWTANTGELFF.

This clone was seen a single time. This chain uses TRBV7-9 with TRBJ2-3; D remains ambiguous. The germline V gene has CDR1 SEHNR and CDR2 FQNEAQ (reference sequence). The V end lost 5 bases, the J end lost 0 bases, and 12 bases lay between the germline ends. The CDR3 is 15 amino acids. As DNA, the CDR3 is TGTGCCAGCAGCCGCGGAGACCGCAGCACAGATACGCAGTATTTT. Its translation: CASSRGDRSTDTQYF. The variable domain in full, with the rest retrieved from reference TRBV7-9 and TRBJ2-3, is DTGVSQNPRHKITKRGQNVTFRCDPISEHNRLYWYRQTLGQGPEFLTYFQNEAQLEKSRLLSDRFSAERPKGSFSTLEIQRTEQGDSAMYLCASSRGDRSTDTQYFGPGTRLTVL.